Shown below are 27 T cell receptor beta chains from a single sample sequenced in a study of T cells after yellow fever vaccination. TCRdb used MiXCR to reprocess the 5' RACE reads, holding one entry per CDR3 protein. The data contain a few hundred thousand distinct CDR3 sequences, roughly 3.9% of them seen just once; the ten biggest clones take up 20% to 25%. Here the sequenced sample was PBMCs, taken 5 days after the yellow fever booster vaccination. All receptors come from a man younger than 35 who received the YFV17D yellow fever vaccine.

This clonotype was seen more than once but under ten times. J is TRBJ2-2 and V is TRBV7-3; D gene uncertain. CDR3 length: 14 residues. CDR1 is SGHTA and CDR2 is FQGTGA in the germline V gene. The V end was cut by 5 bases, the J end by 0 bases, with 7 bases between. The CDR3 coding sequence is TGTGCCAGCAGCCAAGAAACGAACACCGGGGAGCTGTTTTTT. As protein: CASSQETNTGELFF. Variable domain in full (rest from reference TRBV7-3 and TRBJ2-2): GAGVSQTPSNKVTEKGKYVELRCDPISGHTALYWYRQSLGQGPEFLIYFQGTGAADDSGLPNDRFFAVRPEGSVSTLKIQRTERGDSAVYLCASSQETNTGELFFGEGSRLTVL.

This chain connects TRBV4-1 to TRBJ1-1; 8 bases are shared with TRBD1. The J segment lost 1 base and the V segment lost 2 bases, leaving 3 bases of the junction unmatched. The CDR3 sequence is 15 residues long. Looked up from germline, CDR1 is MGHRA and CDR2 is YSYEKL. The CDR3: CASSQRGQANTEAFF. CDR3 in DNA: TGCGCCAGCAGCCAACGGGGACAGGCGAACACTGAAGCTTTCTTT.

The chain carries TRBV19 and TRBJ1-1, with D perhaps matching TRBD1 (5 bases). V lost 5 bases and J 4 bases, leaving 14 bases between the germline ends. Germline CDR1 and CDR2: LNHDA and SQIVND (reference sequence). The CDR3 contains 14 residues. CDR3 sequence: CASSQGEGGTEAFF. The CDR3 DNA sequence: TGTGCCAGTAGTCAGGGAGAGGGCGGCACTGAAGCTTTCTTT.

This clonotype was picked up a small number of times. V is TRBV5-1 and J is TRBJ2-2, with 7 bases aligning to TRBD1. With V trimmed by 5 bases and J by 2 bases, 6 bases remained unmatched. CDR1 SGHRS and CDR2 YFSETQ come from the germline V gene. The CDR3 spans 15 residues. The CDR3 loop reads CASRSGQPNTGELFF. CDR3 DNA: TGCGCCAGCAGATCGGGACAGCCCAACACCGGGGAGCTGTTTTTT. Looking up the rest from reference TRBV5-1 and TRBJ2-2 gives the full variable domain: KAGVTQTPRYLIKTRGQQVTLSCSPISGHRSVSWYQQTPGQGLQFLFEYFSETQRNKGNFPGRFSGRQFSNSRSEMNVSTLELGDSALYLCASRSGQPNTGELFFGEGSRLTVL.

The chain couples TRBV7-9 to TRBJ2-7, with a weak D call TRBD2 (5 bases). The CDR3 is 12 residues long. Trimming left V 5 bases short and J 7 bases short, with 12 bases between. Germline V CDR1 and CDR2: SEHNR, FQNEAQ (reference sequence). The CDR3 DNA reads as TGTGCCAGCAGCGCCGTACGGGGAGAGCAGTACTTC. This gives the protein CASSAVRGEQYF.

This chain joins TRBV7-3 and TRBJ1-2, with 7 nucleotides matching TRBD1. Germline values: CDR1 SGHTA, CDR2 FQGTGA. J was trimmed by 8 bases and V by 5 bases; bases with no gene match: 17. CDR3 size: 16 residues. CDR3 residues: CASSQGGGPLFGGYTF. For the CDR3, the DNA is TGTGCCAGCAGCCAGGGGGGAGGGCCCCTCTTTGGAGGCTACACCTTC. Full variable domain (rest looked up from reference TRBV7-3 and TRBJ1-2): GAGVSQTPSNKVTEKGKYVELRCDPISGHTALYWYRQSLGQGPEFLIYFQGTGAADDSGLPNDRFFAVRPEGSVSTLKIQRTERGDSAVYLCASSQGGGPLFGGYTFGSGTRLTVV.

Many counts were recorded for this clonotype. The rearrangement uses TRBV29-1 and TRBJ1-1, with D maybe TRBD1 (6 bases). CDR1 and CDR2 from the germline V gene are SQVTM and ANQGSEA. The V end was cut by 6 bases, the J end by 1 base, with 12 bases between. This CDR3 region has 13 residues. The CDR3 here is CSVATGRNTEAFF. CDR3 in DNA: TGCAGCGTGGCGACAGGCCGGAACACTGAAGCTTTCTTT. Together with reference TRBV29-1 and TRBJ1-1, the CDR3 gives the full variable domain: SAVISQKPSRDICQRGTSLTIQCQVDSQVTMMFWYRQQPGQSLTLIATANQGSEATYESGFVIDKFPISRPNLTFSTLTVSNMSPEDSSIYLCSVATGRNTEAFFGQGTRLTVV.

CDR3: CASSLKTSGVSYNEQFF. The DNA for the CDR3 is TGTGCCAGCAGCTTAAAAACTAGCGGGGTCTCCTACAATGAGCAGTTCTTC. The chain employs TRBV7-8 and TRBJ2-1, with 10 bases matching TRBD2. Looked up from germline, CDR1 is SGHVS and CDR2 is FQNEAQ. J gave up 0 bases and V 2 bases, and 4 bases lay outside the gene matches. This CDR3 spans 17 amino acids.

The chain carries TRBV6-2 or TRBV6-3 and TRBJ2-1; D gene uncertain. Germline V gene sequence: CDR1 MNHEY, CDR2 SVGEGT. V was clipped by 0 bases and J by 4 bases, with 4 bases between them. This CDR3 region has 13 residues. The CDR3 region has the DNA TGTGCCAGCAGTTACTCGATATACAATGAGCAGTTCTTC. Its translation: CASSYSIYNEQFF.

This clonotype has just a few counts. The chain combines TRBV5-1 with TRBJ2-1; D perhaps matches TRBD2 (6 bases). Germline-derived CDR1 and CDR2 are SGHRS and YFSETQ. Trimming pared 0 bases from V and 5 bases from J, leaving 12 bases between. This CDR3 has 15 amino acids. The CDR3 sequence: CASSLAPGDNNEQFF. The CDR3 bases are TGCGCCAGCAGCTTGGCGCCGGGGGATAACAATGAGCAGTTCTTC.

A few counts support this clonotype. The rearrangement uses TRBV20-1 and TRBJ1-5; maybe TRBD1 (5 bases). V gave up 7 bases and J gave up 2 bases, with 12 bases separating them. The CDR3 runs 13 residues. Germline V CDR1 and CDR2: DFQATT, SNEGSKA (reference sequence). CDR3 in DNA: TGCAGTGTAGGGGTTTCGCGCAATCAGCCCCAGCATTTT. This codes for CSVGVSRNQPQHF.

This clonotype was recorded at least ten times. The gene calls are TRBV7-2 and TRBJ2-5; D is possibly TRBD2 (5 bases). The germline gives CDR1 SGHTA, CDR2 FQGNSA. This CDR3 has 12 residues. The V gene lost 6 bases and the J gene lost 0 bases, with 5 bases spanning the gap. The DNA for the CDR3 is TGTGCCAGCAGGACTAACCAAGAGACCCAGTACTTC. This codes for CASRTNQETQYF.

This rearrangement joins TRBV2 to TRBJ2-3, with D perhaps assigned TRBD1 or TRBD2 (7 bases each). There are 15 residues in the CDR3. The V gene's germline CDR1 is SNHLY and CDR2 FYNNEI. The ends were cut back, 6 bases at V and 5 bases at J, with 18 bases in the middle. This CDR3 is CASSPGGGRKDTQYF. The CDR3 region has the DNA TGTGCCAGCAGCCCAGGGGGGGGCCGAAAAGATACGCAGTATTTT.

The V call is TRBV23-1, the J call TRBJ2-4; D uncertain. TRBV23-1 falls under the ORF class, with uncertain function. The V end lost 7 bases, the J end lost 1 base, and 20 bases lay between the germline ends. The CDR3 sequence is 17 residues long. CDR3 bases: TGCGCCAGCACCCCAAGAGAGCATCCTCGGGCCAAAAACATTCAGTACTTC. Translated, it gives CASTPREHPRAKNIQYF.

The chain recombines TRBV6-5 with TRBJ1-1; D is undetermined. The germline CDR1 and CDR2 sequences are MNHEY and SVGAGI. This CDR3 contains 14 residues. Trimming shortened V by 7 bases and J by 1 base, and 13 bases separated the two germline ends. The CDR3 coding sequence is TGTGCCAGCACCCGATGGTTGGGGAACACTGAAGCTTTCTTT. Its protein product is CASTRWLGNTEAFF.

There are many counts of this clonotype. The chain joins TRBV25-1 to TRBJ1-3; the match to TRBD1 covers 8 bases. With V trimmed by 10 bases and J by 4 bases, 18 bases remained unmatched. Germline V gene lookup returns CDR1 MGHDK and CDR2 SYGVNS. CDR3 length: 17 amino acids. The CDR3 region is CATSTGESSGRGNTIYF. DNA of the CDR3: TGTGCCACTTCGACAGGGGAATCTTCCGGTCGAGGAAACACCATATATTTT.

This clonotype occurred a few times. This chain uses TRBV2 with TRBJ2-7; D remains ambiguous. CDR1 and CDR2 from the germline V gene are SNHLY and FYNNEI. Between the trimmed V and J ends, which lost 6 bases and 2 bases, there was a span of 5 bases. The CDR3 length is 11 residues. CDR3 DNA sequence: TGTGCCAGCAGGTACACCTACGAGCAGTACTTC. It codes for CASRYTYEQYF.

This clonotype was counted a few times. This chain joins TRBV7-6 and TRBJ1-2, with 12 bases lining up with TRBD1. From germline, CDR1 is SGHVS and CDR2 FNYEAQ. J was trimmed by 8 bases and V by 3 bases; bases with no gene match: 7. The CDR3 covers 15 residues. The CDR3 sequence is CASSFGTGGDQGYTF. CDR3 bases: TGTGCCAGCAGCTTTGGGACAGGGGGCGATCAAGGCTACACCTTC.

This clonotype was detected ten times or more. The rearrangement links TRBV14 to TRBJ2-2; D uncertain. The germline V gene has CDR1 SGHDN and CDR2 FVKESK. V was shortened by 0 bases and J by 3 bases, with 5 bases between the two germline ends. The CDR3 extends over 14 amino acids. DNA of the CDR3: TGTGCCAGCAGCCAAGACTGGGACACCGGGGAGCTGTTTTTT. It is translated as CASSQDWDTGELFF.

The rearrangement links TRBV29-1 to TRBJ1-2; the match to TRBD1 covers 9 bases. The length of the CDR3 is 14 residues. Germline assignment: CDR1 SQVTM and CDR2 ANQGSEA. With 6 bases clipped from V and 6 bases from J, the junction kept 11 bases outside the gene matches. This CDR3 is CSVDQQGAIDGYTF. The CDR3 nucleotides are TGCAGCGTGGACCAACAGGGGGCTATTGATGGCTACACCTTC.

The CDR3 region has the DNA TGTGCCAGCAGTGCTAACAGGGTGTACAATGAGCAGTTCTTC. The encoded protein is CASSANRVYNEQFF. V and J are TRBV2 and TRBJ2-1, with D possibly being TRBD1 (6 bases). The CDR3 runs to 14 residues. Germline V gene data show CDR1 as SNHLY and CDR2 as FYNNEI. Trimming removed 4 bases at V and 4 bases at J, with 11 bases between.

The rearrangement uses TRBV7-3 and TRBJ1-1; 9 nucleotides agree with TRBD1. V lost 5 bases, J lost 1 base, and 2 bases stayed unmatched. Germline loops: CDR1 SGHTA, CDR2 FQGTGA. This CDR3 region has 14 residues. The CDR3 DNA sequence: TGTGCCAGCAGCGAACAGGGGGCGAACACTGAAGCTTTCTTT. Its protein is CASSEQGANTEAFF. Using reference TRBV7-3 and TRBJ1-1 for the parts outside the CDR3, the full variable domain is GAGVSQTPSNKVTEKGKYVELRCDPISGHTALYWYRQSLGQGPEFLIYFQGTGAADDSGLPNDRFFAVRPEGSVSTLKIQRTERGDSAVYLCASSEQGANTEAFFGQGTRLTVV.

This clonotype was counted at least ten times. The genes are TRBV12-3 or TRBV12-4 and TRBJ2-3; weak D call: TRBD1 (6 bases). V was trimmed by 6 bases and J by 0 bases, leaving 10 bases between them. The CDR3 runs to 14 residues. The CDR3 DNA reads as TGTGCCAGCAGGTGGGGGCGGAGCACAGATACGCAGTATTTT. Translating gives CASRWGRSTDTQYF.

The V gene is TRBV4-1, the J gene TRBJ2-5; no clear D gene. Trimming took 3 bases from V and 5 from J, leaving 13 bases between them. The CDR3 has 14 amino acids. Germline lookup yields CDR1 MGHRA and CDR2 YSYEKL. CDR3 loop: CASSQSGRAETQYF. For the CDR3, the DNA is TGCGCCAGCAGCCAGTCGGGCCGAGCGGAGACCCAGTACTTC.

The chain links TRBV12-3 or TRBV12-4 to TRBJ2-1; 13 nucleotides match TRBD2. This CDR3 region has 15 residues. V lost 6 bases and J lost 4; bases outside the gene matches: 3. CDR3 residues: CASRKLAGGYNEQFF. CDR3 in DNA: TGTGCCAGCAGAAAACTAGCGGGGGGGTACAATGAGCAGTTCTTC.

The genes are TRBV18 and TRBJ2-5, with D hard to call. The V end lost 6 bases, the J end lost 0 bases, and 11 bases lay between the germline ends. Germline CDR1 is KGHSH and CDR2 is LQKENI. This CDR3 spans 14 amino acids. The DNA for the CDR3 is TGTGCCAGCTCCGGTCCACCGGACCAAGAGACCCAGTACTTC. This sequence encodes CASSGPPDQETQYF.

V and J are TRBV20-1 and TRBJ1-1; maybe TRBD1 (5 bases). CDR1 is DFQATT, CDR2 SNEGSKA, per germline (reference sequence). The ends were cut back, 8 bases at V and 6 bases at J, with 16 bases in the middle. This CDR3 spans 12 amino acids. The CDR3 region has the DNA TGCAGTTCATTTGTGGGGCGGTCTGAAGCTTTCTTT. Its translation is CSSFVGRSEAFF.